This T cell receptor (beta chain) was retrieved from a study of blood T cells in healthy people across ages. Study at large: T cells yielded about one barcoded beta molecule per two cells through template switching. Study-wide results and limits: Naive T cell percentage showed a strong correlation with the diversity of TCR beta.

A note on this clonotype: What it binds is unknown.

Through a sample-barcoded 5' primer and a J-beta primer mix, a second PCR was run for roughly 6 to 11 cycles. Each cDNA molecule was tagged by a template-switch adaptor with 12 random nucleotides. MiXCR was run by TCRdb on the 5' RACE reads, yielding one entry per CDR3 protein. The table has over 1,500,000 distinct CDR3 sequences, 49% seen once. CDR3 length: 15 residues. The V end was cut by 4 bases, the J end by 2 bases, with 14 bases between. CDR1 is SEHNR and CDR2 is FQNEAQ in the germline V gene (reference sequence). Sequencing used blood. V and J are TRBV7-9 and TRBJ1-2, with D hard to call. The sequence derives from a woman aged 35 to 49 in good health. This CDR3 reads CASSSPEVGNYGYTF. In nucleotides, the CDR3 is TGTGCCAGCAGCTCCCCCGAGGTGGGGAACTATGGCTACACCTTC.